This TCR beta chain came from a study of T cell responses to AZD1222 COVID-19 vaccine. Study-level findings and limits: Two AZD1222 doses significantly raised spike-specific TCR breadth and depth over controls.

Regarding this clone: The antigen is undetermined.

Data came from immunoSEQ multiplex PCR; TCRdb stores just in-frame clones and leaves some out. The repertoire consists of about 80,000 clones, with about 85% occurring once and the leading ten covering 24%. This CDR3 contains 15 residues. With 2 bases removed from V and 5 bases from J, the gap between germline ends came to 13 bases. CDR1 is MNHEY, CDR2 SVGEGT, per germline. The TCR was taken from an adult in good health. This chain joins TRBV6-2 or TRBV6-3 and TRBJ2-1; tentatively, D is TRBD1 or TRBD2 (6 bases each). The material was peripheral blood, obtained on day 0 of AZD1222 vaccination. The chain's CDR3 is CASSYEGGTNNEQFF. The CDR3 nucleotides read TGTGCCAGCAGTTACGAAGGGGGGACCAACAATGAGCAGTTCTTC.